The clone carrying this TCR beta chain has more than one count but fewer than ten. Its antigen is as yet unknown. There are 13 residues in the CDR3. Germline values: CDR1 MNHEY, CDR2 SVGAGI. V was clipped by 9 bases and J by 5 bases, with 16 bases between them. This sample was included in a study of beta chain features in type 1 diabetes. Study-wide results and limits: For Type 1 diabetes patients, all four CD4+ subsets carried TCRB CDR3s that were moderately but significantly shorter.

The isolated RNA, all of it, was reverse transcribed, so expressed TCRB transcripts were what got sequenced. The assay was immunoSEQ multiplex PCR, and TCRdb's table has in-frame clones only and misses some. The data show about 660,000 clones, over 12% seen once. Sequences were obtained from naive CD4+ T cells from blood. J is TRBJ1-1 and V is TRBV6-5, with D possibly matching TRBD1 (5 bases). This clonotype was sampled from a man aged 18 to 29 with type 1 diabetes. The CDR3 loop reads CASRTPGGTEAFF. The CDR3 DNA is TGTGCCAGTCGGACGCCTGGGGGAACTGAAGCTTTCTTT.